This T cell receptor (beta chain) was obtained from a study of blood T cell repertoires in COVID-19. Background on the study: The analysed material was cDNA or gDNA that came from T cells, B-cell-depleted T cells, or PBMCs.

In the authors' methods: Quantification of nucleated cells was approximated via reference gene primer amplification. Clones were read by immunoSEQ multiplex PCR, and TCRdb kept only the in-frame ones, dropping some. The DNA was the basis for D and trimming; V, J and clone size are from that table. The table shows tens of thousands of clones, with over 75% occurring only once. This clone has a single count. Germline loops: CDR1 SQVTM, CDR2 ANQGSEA. The CDR3 contains 11 residues. V dropped 1 base and J dropped 7 bases, with 7 bases sitting between them. The chain employs TRBV29-1 and TRBJ1-2; D unclear. The TCR was taken from a man aged 50 to 60 with active COVID-19. Sequencing was performed on peripheral blood. CDR3 DNA: TGCAGCGTTGAAGTAGTTTTTGGCTACACCTTC. Protein sequence: CSVEVVFGYTF.